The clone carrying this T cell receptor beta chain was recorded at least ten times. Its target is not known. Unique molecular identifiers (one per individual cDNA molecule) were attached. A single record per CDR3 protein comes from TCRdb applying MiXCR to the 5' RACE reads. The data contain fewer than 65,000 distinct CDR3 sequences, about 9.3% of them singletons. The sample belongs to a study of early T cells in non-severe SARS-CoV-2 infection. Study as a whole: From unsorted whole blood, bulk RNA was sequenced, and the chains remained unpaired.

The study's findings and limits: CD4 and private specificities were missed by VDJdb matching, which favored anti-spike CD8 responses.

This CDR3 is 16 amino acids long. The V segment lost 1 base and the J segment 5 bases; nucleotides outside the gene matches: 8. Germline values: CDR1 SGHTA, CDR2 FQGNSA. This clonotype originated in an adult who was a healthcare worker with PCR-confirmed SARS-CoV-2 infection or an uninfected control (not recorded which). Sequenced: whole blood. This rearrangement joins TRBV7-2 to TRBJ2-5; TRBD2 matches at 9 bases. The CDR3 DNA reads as TGTGCCAGCAGCTTAGGCGGGACTAGCCGGGGGGAGACCCAGTACTTC. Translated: CASSLGGTSRGETQYF.